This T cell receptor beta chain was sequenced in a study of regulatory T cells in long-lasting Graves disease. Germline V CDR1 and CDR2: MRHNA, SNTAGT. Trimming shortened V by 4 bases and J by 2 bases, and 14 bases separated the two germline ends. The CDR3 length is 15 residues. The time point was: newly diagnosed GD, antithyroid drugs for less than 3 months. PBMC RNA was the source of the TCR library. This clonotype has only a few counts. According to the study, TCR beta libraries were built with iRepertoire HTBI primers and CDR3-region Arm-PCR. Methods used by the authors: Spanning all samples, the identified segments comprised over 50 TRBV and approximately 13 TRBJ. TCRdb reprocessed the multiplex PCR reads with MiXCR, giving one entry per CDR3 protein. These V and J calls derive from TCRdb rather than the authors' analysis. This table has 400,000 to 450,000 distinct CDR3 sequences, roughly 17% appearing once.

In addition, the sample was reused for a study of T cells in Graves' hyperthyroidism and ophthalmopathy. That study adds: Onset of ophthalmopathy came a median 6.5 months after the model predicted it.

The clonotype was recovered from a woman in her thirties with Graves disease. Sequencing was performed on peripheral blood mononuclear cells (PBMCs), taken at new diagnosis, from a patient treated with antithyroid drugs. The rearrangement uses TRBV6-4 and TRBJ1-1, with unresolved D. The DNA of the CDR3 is TGTGCCAGCAGTGGGCCCGGCGGGGATAACACTGAAGCTTTCTTT. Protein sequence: CASSGPGGDNTEAFF.